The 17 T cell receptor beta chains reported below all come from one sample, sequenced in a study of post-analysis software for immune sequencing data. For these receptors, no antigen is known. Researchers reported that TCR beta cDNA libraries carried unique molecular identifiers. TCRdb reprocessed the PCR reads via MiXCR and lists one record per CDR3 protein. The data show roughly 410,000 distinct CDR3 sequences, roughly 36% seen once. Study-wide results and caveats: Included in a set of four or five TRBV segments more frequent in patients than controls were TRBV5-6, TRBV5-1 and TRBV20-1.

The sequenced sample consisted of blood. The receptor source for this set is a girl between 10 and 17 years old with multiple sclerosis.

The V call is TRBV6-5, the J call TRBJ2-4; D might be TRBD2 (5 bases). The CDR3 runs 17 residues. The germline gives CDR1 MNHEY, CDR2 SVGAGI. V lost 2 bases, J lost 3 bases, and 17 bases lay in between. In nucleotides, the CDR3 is TGTGCCAGCAGTTACAACCCCATAGACGGAGGCAAAAACATTCAGTACTTC. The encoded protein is CASSYNPIDGGKNIQYF.

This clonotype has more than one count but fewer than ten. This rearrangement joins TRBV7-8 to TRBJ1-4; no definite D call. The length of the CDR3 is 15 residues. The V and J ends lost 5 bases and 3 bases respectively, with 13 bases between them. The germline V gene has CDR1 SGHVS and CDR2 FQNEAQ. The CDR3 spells CASSAERTANEKLFF. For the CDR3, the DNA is TGTGCCAGCAGCGCCGAGCGGACGGCTAATGAAAAACTGTTTTTT. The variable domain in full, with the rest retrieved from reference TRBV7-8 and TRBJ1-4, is GAGVSQSPRYKVAKRGQDVALRCDPISGHVSLFWYQQALGQGPEFLTYFQNEAQLDKSGLPSDRFFAERPEGSVSTLKIQRTQQEDSAVYLCASSAERTANEKLFFGSGTQLSVL.

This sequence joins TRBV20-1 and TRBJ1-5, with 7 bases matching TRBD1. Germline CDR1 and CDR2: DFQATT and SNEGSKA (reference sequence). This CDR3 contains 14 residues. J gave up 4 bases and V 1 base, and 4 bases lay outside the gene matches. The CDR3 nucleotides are TGCAGTGCTAGAGCCTCGACAGGGAATCAGCCCCAGCATTTT. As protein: CSARASTGNQPQHF.

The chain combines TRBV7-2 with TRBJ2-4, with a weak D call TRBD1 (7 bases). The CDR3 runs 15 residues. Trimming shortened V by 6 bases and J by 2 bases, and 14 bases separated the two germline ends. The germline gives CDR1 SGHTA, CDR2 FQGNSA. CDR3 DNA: TGTGCCAGCAGGTCCAGGGGGGAGCCCAAAAACATTCAGTACTTC. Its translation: CASRSRGEPKNIQYF.

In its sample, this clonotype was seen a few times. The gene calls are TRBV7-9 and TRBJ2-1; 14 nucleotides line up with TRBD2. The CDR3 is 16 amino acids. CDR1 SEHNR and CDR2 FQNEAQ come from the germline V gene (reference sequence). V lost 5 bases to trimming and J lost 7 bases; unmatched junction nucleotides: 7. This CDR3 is CASSPPGLAGDNEQFF. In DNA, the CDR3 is TGTGCCAGCAGCCCGCCGGGACTAGCGGGGGATAATGAGCAGTTCTTC.

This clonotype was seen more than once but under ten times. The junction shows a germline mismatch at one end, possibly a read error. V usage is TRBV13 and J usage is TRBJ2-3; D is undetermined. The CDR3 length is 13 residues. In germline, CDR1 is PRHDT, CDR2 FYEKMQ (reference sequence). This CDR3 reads CASSLTAPDAQYF. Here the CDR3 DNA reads TGTGCCAGCAGCCTAACGGCCCCAGATGCGCAGTATTTT.

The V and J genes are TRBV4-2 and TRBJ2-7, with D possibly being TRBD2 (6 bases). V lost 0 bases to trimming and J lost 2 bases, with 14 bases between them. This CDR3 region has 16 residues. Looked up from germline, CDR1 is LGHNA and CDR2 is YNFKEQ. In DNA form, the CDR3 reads TGTGCCAGCAGCCAAGAACTGACTAGAAGGGCCTACGAGCAGTACTTC. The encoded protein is CASSQELTRRAYEQYF.

The DNA for the CDR3 is TGCAGTGCTAGAGATCTCACCTCCTACGAGCAGTACTTC. Encoded protein: CSARDLTSYEQYF. The chain is built from TRBV20-1 and TRBJ2-7; no reliable D call. Germline values: CDR1 DFQATT, CDR2 SNEGSKA (reference sequence). V was pared by 0 bases and J by 0 bases, with 6 bases between. The CDR3 spans 13 residues.

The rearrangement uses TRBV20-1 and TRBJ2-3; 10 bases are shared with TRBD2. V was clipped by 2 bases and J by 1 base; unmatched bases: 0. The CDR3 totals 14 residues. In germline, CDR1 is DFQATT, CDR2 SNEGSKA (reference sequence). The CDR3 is CSARSGGGTDTQYF. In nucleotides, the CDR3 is TGCAGTGCTAGAAGCGGGGGGGGCACAGATACGCAGTATTTT.

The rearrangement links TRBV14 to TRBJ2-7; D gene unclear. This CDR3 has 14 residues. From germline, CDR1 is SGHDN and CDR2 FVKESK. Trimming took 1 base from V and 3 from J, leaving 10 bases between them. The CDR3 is CASSQVRQFYEQYF. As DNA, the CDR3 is TGTGCCAGCAGCCAAGTGCGGCAGTTCTACGAGCAGTACTTC.

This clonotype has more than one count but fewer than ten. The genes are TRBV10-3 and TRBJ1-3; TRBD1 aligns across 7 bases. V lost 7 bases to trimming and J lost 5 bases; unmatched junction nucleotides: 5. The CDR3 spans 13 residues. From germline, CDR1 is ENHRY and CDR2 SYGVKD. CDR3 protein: CAINTGDRNTIYF. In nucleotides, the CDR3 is TGTGCCATCAACACAGGGGATAGAAACACCATATATTTT.

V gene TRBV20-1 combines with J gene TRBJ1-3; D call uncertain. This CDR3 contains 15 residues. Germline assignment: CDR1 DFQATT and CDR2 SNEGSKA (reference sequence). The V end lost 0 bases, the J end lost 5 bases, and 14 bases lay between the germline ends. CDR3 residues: CSARDTGAARNTIYF. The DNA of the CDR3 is TGCAGTGCTAGAGATACGGGAGCGGCCCGAAACACCATATATTTT.

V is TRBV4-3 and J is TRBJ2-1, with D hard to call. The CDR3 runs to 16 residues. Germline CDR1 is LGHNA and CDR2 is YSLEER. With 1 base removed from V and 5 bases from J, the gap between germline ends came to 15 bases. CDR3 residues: CASSQAGVVGNNEQFF. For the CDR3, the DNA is TGCGCCAGCAGCCAAGCTGGGGTCGTGGGTAACAATGAGCAGTTCTTC.

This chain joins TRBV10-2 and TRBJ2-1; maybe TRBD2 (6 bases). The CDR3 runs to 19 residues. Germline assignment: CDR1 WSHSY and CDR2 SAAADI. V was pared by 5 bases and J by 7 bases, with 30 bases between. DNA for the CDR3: TGCGCCAGCAGTCGAAGGGGCACGGACGGGGGAGTATACGGGAATGAGCAGTTCTTC. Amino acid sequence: CASSRRGTDGGVYGNEQFF.

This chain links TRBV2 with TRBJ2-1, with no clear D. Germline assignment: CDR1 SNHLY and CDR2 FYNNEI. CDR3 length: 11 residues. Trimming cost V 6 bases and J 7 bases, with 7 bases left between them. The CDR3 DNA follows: TGTGCCAGCAGGTCAAAGAATGAGCAGTTCTTC. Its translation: CASRSKNEQFF.

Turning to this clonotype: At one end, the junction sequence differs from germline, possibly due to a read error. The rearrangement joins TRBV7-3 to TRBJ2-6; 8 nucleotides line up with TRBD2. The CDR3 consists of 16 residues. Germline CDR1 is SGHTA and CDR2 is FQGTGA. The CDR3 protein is CAGSPTGGTGANVLTF. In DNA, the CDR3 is TGTGCCGGCAGCCCAACGGGGGGGACTGGGGCCAACGTCCTGACTTTC. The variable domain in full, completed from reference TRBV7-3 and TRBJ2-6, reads GAGVSQTPSNKVTEKGKYVELRCDPISGHTALYWYRQSLGQGPEFLIYFQGTGAADDSGLPNDRFFAVRPEGSVSTLKIQRTERGDSAVYLCAGSPTGGTGANVLTFGAGSRLTVL.

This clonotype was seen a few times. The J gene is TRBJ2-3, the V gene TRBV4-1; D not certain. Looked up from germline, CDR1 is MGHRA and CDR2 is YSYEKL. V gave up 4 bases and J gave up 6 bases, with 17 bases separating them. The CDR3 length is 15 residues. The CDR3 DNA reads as TGCGCCAGCAGCCCGAAGGAGCTTGGGGTGGATACGCAGTATTTT. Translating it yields CASSPKELGVDTQYF.